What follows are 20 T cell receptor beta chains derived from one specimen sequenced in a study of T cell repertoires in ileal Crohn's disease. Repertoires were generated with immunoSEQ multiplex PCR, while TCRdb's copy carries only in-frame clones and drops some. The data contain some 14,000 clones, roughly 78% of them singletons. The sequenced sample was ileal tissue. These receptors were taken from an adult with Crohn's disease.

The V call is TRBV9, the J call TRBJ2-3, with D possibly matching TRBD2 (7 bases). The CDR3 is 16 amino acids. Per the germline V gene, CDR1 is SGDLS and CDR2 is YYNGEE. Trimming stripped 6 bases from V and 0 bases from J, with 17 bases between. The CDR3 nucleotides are TGTGCCAGCACCCCGGGGGGCAGGGGTAGCACAGATACGCAGTATTTT. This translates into CASTPGGRGSTDTQYF.

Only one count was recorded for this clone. CDR3 nucleotides: TGTGCCAGCTCACCACGGAGAACTGAAGCTTTCTTT. It is translated as CASSPRRTEAFF. The rearrangement joins TRBV18 to TRBJ1-1; no reliable D call. CDR1 is KGHSH and CDR2 is LQKENI in the germline V gene. The CDR3 length is 12 residues. Deletions cut 1 base from V and 5 bases from J, with 5 bases between.

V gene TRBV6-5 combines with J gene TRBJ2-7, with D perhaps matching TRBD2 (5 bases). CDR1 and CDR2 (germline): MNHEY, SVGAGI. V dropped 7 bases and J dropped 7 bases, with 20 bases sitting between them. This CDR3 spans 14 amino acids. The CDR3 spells CASIRTGSSGEQYF. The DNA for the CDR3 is TGTGCCAGCATTCGGACTGGGAGTTCTGGGGAGCAGTACTTC.

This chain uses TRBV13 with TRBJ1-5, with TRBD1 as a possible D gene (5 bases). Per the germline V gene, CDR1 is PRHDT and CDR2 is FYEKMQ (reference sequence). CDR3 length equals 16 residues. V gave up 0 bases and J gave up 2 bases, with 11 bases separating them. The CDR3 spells CASSLGKGFGNQPQHF. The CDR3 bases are TGTGCCAGCAGCTTAGGTAAGGGGTTTGGCAATCAGCCCCAGCATTTT.

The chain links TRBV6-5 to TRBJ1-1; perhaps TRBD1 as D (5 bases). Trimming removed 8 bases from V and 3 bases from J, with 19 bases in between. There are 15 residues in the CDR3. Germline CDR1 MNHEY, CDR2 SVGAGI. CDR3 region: CASLDSGWRDTEAFF. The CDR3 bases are TGTGCCAGCTTAGACAGTGGGTGGAGAGACACTGAAGCTTTCTTT.

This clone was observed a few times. This CDR3 reads CASSGGTGDEQYF. As DNA, the CDR3 is TGTGCCAGTAGTGGCGGGACAGGGGACGAGCAGTACTTC. The genes are TRBV19 and TRBJ2-7; 10 nucleotides match TRBD1. The CDR3 spans 13 residues. Per germline, CDR1 LNHDA and CDR2 SQIVND (reference sequence). V dropped 5 bases and J dropped 5; count of bases not matched to a gene: 3.

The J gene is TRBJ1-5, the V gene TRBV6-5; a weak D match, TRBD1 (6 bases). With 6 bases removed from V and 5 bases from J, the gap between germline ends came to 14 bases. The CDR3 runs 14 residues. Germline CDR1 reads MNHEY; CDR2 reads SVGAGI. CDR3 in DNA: TGTGCCAGCAGCAAAACAAACAGGGATCAGCCCCAGCATTTT. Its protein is CASSKTNRDQPQHF.

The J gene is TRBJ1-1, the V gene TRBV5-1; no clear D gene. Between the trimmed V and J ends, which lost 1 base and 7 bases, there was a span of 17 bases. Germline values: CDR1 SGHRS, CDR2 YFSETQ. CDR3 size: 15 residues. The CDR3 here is CASSLNVGQEGEAFF. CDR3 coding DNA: TGCGCCAGCAGCTTGAACGTAGGGCAGGAGGGTGAAGCTTTCTTT.

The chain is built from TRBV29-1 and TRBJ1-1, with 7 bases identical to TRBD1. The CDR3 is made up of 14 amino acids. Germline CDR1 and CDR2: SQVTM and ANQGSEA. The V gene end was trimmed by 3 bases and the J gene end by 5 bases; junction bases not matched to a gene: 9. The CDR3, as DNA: TGCAGCGTTGACCGAACCCGACAGGGTACTGAAGCTTTCTTT. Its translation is CSVDRTRQGTEAFF. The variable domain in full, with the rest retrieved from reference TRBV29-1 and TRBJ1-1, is SAVISQKPSRDICQRGTSLTIQCQVDSQVTMMFWYRQQPGQSLTLIATANQGSEATYESGFVIDKFPISRPNLTFSTLTVSNMSPEDSSIYLCSVDRTRQGTEAFFGQGTRLTVV.

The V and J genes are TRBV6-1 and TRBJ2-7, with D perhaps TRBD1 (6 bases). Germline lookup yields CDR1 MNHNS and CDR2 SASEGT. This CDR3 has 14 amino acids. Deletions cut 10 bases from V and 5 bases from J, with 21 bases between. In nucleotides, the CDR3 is TGTGCCACCAAGGAACAGGGACGAGGGGACGAGCAGTACTTC. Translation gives CATKEQGRGDEQYF.

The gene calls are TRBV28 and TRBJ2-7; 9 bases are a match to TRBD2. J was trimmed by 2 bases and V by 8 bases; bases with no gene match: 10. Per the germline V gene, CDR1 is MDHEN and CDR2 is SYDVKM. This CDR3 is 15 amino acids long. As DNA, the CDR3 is TGTGCCAGCCATCCCGCGGTAGCGGGGGCCTACGAGCAGTACTTC. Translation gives CASHPAVAGAYEQYF.

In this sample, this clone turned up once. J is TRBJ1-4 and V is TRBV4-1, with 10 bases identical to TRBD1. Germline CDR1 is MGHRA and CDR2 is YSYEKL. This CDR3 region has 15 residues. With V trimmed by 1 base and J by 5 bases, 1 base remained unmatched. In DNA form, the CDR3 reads TGCGCCAGCAGCCAAGTGGACAGGGGGAATGAAAAACTGTTTTTT. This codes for CASSQVDRGNEKLFF.

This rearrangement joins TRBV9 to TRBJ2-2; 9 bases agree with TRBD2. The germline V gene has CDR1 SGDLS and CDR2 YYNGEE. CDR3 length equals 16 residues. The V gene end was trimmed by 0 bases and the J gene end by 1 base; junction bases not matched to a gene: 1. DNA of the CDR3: TGTGCCAGCAGCGTAGGCGGGGGGGGGAACACCGGGGAGCTGTTTTTT. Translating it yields CASSVGGGGNTGELFF.

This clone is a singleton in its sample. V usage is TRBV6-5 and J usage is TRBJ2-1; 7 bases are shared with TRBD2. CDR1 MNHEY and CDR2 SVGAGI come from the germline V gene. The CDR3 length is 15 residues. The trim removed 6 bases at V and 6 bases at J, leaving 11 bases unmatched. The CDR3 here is CASSRPERGRNEQFF. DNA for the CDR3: TGTGCCAGCAGCAGGCCGGAGCGGGGTCGCAATGAGCAGTTCTTC.

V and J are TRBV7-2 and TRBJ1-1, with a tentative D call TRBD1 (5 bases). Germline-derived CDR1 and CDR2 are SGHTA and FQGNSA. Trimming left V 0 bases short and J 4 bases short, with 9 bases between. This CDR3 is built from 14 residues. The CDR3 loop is CASSLAQGVTEAFF. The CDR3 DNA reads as TGTGCCAGCAGCTTAGCCCAGGGCGTCACTGAAGCTTTCTTT.

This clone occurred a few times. The CDR3: CASSPNWSSDTQYF. The CDR3 nucleotides are TGTGCCAGCAGCCCTAATTGGAGCTCGGATACGCAGTATTTT. This rearrangement joins TRBV5-6 to TRBJ2-3; the D is unclear. Germline-derived CDR1 and CDR2 are SGHDT and YYEEEE. This CDR3 spans 14 amino acids. V was pared by 4 bases and J by 6 bases, with 15 bases between.

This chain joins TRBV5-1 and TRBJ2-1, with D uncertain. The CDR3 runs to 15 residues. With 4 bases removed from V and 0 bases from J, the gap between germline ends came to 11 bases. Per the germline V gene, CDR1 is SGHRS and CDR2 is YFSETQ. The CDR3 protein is CASSPHGDSYNEQFF. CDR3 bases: TGCGCCAGCAGCCCCCACGGAGACTCCTACAATGAGCAGTTCTTC.

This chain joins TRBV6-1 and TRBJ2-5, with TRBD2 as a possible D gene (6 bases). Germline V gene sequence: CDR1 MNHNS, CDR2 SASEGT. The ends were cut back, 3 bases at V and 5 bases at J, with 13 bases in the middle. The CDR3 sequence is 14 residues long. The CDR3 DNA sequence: TGTGCCAGCAGTGACGGGGTGGAGGGGGAGACCCAGTACTTC. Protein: CASSDGVEGETQYF.

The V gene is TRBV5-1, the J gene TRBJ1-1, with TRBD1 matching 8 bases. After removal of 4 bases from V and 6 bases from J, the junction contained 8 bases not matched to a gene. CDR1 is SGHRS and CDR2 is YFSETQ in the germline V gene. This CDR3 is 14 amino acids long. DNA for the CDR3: TGCGCCAGCAGCCCAGCGGACAGGGTCGCTGAAGCTTTCTTT. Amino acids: CASSPADRVAEAFF.

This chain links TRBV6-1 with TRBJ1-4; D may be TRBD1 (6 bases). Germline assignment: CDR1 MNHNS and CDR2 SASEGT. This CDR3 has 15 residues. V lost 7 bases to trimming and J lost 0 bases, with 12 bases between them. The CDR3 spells CASITGPATNEKLFF. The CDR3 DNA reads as TGTGCCAGCATAACAGGGCCCGCAACTAATGAAAAACTGTTTTTT.